The clone carrying this T cell receptor beta chain was detected only a few times. The antigen remains unidentified. These data belong to a study of identical twins. Whole-study results and caveats: The analysis was cross-sectional rather than longitudinal within donors.

Trimming cost V 4 bases and J 8 bases; bases outside gene matches: 11. This CDR3 region has 15 residues. Germline V gene lookup returns CDR1 KGHDR and CDR2 SFDVKD. Unique molecular identifiers were present on the cDNA, and a universal primer site came from template switching. One entry per CDR3 protein, called by TCRdb with MiXCR from the 5' RACE reads. The table includes about 250,000 distinct CDR3 sequences, approximately 7.9% detected once. This sample also belongs to another study, concerning yellow fever vaccine responses in identical twins. As reported in that work: Vaccine T cell responses of twins reportedly seemed partly convergent and partly personalized.

The chain combines TRBV24-1 with TRBJ2-5; 8 bases map to TRBD1. Sequencing was done on a sample of CD8+ T cells sorted from blood. The receptor was derived from a woman younger than 35 in good health. The CDR3 reads CATSETTGAQDTQYF. The CDR3 DNA follows: TGTGCCACCAGTGAAACGACAGGGGCCCAGGACACCCAGTACTTC.